This TCR beta chain was identified in a study of CD8+CD57+ T cells in acquired aplastic anemia. V shed 0 bases and J 6 bases; nucleotides not matched to a gene: 8. The CDR3 sequence is 17 residues long. Germline V gives CDR1 KGHDR, CDR2 SFDVKD. It was patients with CD8+CD57+ cell expansion by flow cytometry who were chosen for sequencing. TCR beta VDJ combinations and CDR3 sequences were profiled from genomic DNA. TCRdb ran MiXCR on the reads and lists one entry per CDR3 protein. The data show 90,000 to 150,000 distinct CDR3 sequences, 50% to 70% seen once. There are many counts of this clonotype. This clonotype originated in a human donor with aplastic anemia. Material for sequencing was sorted CD4+, CD8+, or CD8+CD57+ T cells (not recorded which) from PBMCs. The chain has TRBV24-1 and TRBJ2-3, with 10 bases identical to TRBD1. The CDR3 sequence is CATSDLVQDRGWDTQYF. The CDR3 DNA follows: TGTGCCACCAGTGATTTGGTTCAGGACAGGGGGTGGGATACGCAGTATTTT.